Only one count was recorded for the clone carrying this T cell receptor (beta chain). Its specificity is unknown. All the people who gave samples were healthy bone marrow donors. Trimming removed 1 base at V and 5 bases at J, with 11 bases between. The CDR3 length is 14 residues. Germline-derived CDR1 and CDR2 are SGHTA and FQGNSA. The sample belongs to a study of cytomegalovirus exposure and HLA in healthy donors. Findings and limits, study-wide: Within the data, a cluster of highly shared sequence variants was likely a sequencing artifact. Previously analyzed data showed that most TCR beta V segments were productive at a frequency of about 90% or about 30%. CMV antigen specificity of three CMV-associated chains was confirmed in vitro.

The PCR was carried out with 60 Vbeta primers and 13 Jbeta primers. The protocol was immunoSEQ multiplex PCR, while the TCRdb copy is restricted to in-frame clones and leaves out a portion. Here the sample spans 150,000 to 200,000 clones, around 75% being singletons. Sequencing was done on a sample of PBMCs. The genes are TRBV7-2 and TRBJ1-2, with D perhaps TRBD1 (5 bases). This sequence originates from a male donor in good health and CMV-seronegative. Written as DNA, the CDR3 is TGTGCCAGCAGCTTAGTGGCGGCAGGGTATGGCTACACCTTC. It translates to CASSLVAAGYGYTF.